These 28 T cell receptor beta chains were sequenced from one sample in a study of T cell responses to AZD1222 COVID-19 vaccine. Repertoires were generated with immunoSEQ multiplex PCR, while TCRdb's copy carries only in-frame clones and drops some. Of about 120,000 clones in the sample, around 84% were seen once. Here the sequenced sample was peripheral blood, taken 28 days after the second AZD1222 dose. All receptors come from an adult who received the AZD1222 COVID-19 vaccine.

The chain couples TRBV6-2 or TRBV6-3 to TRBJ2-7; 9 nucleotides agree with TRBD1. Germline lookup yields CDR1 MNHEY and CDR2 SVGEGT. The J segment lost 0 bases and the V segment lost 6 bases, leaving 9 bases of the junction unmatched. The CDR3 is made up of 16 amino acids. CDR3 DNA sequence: TGTGCCAGCAGCGACGAAGGGACAGGGAACTCCTACGAGCAGTACTTC. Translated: CASSDEGTGNSYEQYF.

CDR3 in amino acids: CASSYSWRYGYTF. CDR3 sequence (DNA): TGTGCCAGCAGTTACTCGTGGCGATATGGCTACACCTTC. This chain uses TRBV6-2 or TRBV6-3 with TRBJ1-2; D unresolved. There are 13 residues in the CDR3. The germline V gene encodes CDR1 MNHEY and CDR2 SVGEGT. V lost 0 bases to trimming and J lost 5 bases, with 7 bases between them.

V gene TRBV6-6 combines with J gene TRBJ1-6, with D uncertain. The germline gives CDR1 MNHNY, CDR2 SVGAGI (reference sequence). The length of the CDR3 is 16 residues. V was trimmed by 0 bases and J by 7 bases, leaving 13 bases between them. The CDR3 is CASSYSLNRPNSPLHF. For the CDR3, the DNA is TGTGCCAGCAGTTACTCGCTTAACCGCCCAAATTCACCCCTCCACTTT.

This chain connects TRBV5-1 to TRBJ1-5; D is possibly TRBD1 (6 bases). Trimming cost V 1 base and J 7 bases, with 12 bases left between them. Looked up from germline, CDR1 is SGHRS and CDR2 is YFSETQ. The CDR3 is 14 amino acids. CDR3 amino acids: CASSLQQGQQPQHF. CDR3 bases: TGCGCCAGCAGCTTGCAACAGGGACAACAGCCCCAGCATTTT.

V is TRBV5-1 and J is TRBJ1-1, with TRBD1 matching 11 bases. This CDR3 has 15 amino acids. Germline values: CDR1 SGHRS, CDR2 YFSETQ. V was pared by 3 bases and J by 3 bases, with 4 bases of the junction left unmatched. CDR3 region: CASSWAGQGDTEAFF. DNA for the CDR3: TGCGCCAGCAGCTGGGCGGGACAGGGGGACACTGAAGCTTTCTTT.

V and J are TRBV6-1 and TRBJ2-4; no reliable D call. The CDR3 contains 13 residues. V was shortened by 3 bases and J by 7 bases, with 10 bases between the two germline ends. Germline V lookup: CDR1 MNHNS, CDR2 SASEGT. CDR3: CASSDSYGNIQYF. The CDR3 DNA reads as TGTGCCAGCAGTGACAGTTATGGGAACATTCAGTACTTC.

The CDR3 region is CASREQGLNTEAFF. The CDR3, as DNA: TGTGCCAGTAGAGAACAGGGCCTGAACACTGAAGCTTTCTTT. The chain joins TRBV19 to TRBJ1-1, with D perhaps matching TRBD1 (6 bases). This CDR3 spans 14 amino acids. V dropped 6 bases and J dropped 0 bases, with 11 bases sitting between them. CDR1 is LNHDA, CDR2 SQIVND, per germline (reference sequence).

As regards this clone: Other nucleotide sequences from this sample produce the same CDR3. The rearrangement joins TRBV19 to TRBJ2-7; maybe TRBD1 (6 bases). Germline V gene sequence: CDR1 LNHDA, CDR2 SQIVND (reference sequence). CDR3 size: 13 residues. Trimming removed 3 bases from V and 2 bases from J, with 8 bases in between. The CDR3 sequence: CASSIRGTYEQYF. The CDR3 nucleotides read TGTGCCAGTAGTATCAGGGGCACCTACGAGCAGTACTTC.

The CDR3: CASSELAGAHYEQYF. The CDR3 DNA sequence: TGTGCCAGCAGTGAGTTAGCGGGAGCGCACTACGAGCAGTACTTC. The chain employs TRBV25-1 and TRBJ2-7, with 9 bases matching TRBD2. The CDR3 is made up of 15 amino acids. Germline loops: CDR1 MGHDK, CDR2 SYGVNS. V was clipped by 3 bases and J by 3 bases; unmatched bases: 6.

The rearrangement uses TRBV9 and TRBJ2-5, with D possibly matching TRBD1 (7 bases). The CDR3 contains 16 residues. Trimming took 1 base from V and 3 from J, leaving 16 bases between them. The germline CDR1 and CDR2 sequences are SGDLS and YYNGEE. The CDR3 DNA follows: TGTGCCAGCAGCGTATGGTCCGGAGGGGGCGAAGAGACCCAGTACTTC. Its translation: CASSVWSGGGEETQYF.

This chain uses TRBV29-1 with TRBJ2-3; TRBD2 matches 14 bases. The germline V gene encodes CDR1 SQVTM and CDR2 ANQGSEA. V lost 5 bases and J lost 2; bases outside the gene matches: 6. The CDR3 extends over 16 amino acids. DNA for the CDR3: TGCAGCGTTTCCGGGACTAGCGGGGGATACACAGATACGCAGTATTTT. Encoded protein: CSVSGTSGGYTDTQYF.

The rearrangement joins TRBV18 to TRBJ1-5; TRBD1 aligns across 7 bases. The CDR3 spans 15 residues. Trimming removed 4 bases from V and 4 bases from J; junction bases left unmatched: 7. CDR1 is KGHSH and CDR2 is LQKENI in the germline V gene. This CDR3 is CASSLGQAINQPQHF. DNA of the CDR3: TGTGCCAGCTCACTTGGACAGGCGATAAATCAGCCCCAGCATTTT.

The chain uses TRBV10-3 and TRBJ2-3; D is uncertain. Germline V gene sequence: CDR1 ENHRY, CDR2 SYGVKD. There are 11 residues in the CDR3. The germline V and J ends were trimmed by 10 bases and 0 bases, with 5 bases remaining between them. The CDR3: CASDSTDTQYF. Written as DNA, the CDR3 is TGTGCCAGTGACAGCACAGATACGCAGTATTTT.

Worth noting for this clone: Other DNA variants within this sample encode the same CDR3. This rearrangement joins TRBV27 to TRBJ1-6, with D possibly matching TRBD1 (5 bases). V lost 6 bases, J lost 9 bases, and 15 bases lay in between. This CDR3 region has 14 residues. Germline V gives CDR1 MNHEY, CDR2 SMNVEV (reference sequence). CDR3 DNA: TGTGCCAGCAGCCTCGGCCAGGGTCTTTCACCCCTCCACTTT. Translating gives CASSLGQGLSPLHF.

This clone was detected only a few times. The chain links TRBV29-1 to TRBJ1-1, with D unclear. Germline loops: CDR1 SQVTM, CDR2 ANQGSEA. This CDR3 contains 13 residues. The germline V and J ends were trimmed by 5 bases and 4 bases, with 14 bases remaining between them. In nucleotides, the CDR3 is TGCAGCGTTACTATCCCCAGCCGCACTGAAGCTTTCTTT. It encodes CSVTIPSRTEAFF.

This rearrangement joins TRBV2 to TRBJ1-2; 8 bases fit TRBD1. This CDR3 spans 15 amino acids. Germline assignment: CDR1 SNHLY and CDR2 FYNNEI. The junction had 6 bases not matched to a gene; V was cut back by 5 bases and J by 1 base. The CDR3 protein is CASSQQGGSNYGYTF. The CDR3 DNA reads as TGTGCCAGCAGTCAACAGGGGGGAAGTAACTATGGCTACACCTTC.

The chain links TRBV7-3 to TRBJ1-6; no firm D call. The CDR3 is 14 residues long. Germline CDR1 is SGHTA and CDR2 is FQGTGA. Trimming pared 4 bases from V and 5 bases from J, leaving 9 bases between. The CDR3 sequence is CASSSDGDNSPLHF. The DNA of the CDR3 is TGTGCCAGCAGCTCGGACGGAGATAATTCACCCCTCCACTTT.

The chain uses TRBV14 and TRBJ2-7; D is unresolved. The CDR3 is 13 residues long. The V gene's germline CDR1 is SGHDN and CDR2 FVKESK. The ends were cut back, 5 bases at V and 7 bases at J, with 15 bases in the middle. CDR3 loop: CASSAGNSREQYF. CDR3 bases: TGTGCCAGCAGCGCCGGAAACAGTCGAGAGCAGTACTTC. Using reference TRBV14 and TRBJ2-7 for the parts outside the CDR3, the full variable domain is EAGVTQFPSHSVIEKGQTVTLRCDPISGHDNLYWYRRVMGKEIKFLLHFVKESKQDESGMPNNRFLAERTGGTYSTLKVQPAELEDSGVYFCASSAGNSREQYFGPGTRLTVT.

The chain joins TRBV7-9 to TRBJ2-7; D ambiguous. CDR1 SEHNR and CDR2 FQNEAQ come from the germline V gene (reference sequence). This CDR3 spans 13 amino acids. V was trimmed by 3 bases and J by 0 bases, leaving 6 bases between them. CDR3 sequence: CASSFVSSYEQYF. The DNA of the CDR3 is TGTGCCAGCAGCTTCGTCAGCTCCTACGAGCAGTACTTC.

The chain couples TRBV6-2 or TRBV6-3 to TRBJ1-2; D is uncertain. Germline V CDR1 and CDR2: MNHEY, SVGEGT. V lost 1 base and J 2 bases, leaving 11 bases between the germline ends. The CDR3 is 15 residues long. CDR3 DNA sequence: TGTGCCAGCAGTTACTTTCGACCTTCAAACTATGGCTACACCTTC. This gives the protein CASSYFRPSNYGYTF.

The CDR3 loop is CASSFIGNYGYTF. The CDR3 region has the DNA TGTGCCAGCAGCTTCATAGGGAACTATGGCTACACCTTC. This chain links TRBV5-6 with TRBJ1-2; D uncertain. CDR1 is SGHDT and CDR2 is YYEEEE in the germline V gene. The CDR3 is made up of 13 amino acids. Between the trimmed V and J ends, which lost 2 bases and 2 bases, there was a span of 7 bases. The full variable domain, completed using reference TRBV5-6 and TRBJ1-2, is DAGVTQSPTHLIKTRGQQVTLRCSPKSGHDTVSWYQQALGQGPQFIFQYYEEEERQRGNFPDRFSGHQFPNYSSELNVNALLLGDSALYLCASSFIGNYGYTFGSGTRLTVV.

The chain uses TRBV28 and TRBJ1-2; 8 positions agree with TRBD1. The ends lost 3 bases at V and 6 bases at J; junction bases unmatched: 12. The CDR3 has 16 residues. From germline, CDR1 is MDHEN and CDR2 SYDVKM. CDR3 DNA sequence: TGTGCCAGCAGTTTTACCTCCACCGGACAGGGAAATGGCTACACCTTC. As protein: CASSFTSTGQGNGYTF.

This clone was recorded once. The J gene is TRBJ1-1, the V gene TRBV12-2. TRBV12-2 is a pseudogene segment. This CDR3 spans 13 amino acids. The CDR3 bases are TGTGCAAGTCGCTTAGCGAGAAGGACTGAAGCTTTCTTT. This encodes CASRLARRTEAFF.

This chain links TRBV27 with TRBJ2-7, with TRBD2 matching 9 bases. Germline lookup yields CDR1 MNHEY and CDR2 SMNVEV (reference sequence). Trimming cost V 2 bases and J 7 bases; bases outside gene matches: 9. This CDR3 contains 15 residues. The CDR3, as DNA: TGTGCCAGCAGTTTAACCCTAGCGGGATCTCGTGAGCAGTACTTC. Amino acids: CASSLTLAGSREQYF.

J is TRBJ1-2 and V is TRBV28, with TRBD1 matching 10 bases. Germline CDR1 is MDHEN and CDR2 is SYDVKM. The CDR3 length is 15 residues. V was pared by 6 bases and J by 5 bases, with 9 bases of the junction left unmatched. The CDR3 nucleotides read TGTGCCAGCAGACCCAGGGACAGGGGTGGGTATGGCTACACCTTC. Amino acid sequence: CASRPRDRGGYGYTF.

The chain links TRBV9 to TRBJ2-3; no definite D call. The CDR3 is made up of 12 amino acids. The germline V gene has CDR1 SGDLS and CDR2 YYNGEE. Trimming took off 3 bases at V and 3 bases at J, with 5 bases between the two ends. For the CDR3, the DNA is TGTGCCAGCAGCGCCCTTACAGATACGCAGTATTTT. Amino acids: CASSALTDTQYF.

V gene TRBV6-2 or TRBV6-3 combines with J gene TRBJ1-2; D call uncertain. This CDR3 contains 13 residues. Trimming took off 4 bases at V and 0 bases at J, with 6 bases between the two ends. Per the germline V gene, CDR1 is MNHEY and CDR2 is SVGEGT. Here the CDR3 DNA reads TGTGCCAGCAGTTCCTCAGCTAACTATGGCTACACCTTC. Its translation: CASSSSANYGYTF.

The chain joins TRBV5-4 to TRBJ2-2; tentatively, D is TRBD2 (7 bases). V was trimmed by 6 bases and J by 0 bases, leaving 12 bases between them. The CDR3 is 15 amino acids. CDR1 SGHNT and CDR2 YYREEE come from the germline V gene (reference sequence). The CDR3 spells CASTRGGANTGELFF. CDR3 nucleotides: TGTGCCAGCACGCGCGGGGGCGCGAACACCGGGGAGCTGTTTTTT.